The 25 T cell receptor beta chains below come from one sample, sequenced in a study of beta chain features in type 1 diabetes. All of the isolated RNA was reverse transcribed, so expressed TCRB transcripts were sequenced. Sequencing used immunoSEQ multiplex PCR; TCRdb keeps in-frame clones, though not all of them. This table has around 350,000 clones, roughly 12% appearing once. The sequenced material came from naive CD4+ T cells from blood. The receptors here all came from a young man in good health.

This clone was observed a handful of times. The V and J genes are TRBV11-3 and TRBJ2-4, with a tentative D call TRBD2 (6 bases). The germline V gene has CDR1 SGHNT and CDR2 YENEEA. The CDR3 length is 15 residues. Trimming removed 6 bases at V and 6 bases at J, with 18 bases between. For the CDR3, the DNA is TGTGCCAGCAGTCCTATCTCGGGGGTGGGAAACATTCAGTACTTC. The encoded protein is CASSPISGVGNIQYF. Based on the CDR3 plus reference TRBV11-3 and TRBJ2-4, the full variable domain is EAGVVQSPRYKIIEKKQPVAFWCNPISGHNTLYWYLQNLGQGPELLIRYENEEAVDDSQLPKDRFSAERLKGVDSTLKIQPAELGDSAVYLCASSPISGVGNIQYFGAGTRLSVL.

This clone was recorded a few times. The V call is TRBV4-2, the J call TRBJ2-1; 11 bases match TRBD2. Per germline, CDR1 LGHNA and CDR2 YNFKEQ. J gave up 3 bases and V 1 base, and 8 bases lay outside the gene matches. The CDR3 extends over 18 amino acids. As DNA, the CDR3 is TGTGCCAGCAGCCAAGGTGGAACTAGCGGGAGTCTCTACAATGAGCAGTTCTTC. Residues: CASSQGGTSGSLYNEQFF.

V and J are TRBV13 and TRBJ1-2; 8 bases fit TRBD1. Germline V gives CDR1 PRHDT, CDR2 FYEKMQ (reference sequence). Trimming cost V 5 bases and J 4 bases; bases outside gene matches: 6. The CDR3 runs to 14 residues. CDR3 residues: CASSQDRGLYGYTF. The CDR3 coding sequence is TGTGCCAGCAGCCAAGACAGGGGCCTCTATGGCTACACCTTC. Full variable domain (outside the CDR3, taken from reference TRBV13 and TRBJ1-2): AAGVIQSPRHLIKEKRETATLKCYPIPRHDTVYWYQQGPGQDPQFLISFYEKMQSDKGSIPDRFSAQQFSDYHSELNMSSLELGDSALYFCASSQDRGLYGYTFGSGTRLTVV.

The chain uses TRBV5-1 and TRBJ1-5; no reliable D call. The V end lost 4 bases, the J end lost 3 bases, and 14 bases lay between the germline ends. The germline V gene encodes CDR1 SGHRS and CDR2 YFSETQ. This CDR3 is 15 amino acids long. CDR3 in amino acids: CASSPGSRLNQPQHF. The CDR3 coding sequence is TGCGCCAGCAGCCCGGGATCTAGGCTCAATCAGCCCCAGCATTTT.

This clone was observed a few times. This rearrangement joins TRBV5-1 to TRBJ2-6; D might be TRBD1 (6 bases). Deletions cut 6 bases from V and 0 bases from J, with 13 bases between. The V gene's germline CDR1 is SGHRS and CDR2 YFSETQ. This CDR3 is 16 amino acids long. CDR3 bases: TGCGCCAGCAACTCCGGACAGCACTCTGGGGCCAACGTCCTGACTTTC. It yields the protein CASNSGQHSGANVLTF.

The CDR3 region has the DNA TGTGCCAGCAGCTTACCGCCCGGGACATCTGGAAACACCATATATTTT. This translates into CASSLPPGTSGNTIYF. The chain is built from TRBV7-9 and TRBJ1-3; D might be TRBD1 (6 bases). CDR1 is SEHNR, CDR2 FQNEAQ, per germline (reference sequence). V was clipped by 2 bases and J by 1 base, with 12 bases between them. This CDR3 has 16 residues.

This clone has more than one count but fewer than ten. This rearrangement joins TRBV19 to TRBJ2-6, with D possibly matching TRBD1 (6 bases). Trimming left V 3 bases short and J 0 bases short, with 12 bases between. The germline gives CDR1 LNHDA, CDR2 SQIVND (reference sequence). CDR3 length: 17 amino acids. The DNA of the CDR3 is TGTGCCAGTAGTATTCATACAGGGATCTCTGGGGCCAACGTCCTGACTTTC. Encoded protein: CASSIHTGISGANVLTF.

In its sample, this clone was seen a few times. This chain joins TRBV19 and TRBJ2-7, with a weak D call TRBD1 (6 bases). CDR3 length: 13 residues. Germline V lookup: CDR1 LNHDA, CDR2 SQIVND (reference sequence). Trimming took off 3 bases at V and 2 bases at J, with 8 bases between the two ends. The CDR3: CASSIGQPYEQYF. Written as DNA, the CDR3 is TGTGCCAGTAGTATTGGACAGCCCTACGAGCAGTACTTC.

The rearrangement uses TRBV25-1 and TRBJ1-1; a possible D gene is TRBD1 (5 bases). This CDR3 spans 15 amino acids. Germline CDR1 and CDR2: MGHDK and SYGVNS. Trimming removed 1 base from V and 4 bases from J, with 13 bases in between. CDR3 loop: CASSEFRGSATEAFF. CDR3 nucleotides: TGTGCCAGCAGTGAATTTAGGGGTTCGGCCACTGAAGCTTTCTTT.

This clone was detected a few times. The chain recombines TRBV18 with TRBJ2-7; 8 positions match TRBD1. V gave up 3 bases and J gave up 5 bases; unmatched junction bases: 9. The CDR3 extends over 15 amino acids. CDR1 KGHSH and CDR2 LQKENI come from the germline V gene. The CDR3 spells CASSPPGQGSNEQYF. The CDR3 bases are TGTGCCAGCTCACCTCCTGGACAGGGAAGTAACGAGCAGTACTTC.

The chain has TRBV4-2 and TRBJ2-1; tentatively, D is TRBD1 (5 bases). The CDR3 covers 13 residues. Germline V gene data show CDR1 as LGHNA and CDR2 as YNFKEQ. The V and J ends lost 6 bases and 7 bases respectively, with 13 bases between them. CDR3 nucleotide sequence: TGTGCCAGCAGGTATACAGGTGGAAATGAGCAGTTCTTC. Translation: CASRYTGGNEQFF.

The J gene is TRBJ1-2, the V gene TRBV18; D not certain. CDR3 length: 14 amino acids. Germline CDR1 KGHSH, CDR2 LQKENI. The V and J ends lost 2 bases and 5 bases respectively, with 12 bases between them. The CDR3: CASSPRTDSYGYTF. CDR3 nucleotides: TGTGCCAGCTCACCAAGAACCGACTCGTATGGCTACACCTTC.

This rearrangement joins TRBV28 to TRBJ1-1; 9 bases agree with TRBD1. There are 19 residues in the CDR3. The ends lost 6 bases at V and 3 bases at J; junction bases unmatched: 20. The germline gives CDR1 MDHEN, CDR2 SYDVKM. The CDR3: CASSPRFRQGVGFDTEAFF. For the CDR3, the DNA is TGTGCCAGCAGCCCCAGGTTCCGACAGGGGGTAGGTTTTGACACTGAAGCTTTCTTT.

The CDR3 sequence: CASSQDSRGRSEAFF. As DNA, the CDR3 is TGCGCCAGCAGCCAAGATAGCAGGGGGAGATCTGAAGCTTTCTTT. The rearrangement links TRBV4-3 to TRBJ1-1, with 7 bases that match TRBD1. CDR1 and CDR2 from the germline V gene are LGHNA and YSLEER. The CDR3 is made up of 15 amino acids. J gave up 6 bases and V 0 bases, and 7 bases lay outside the gene matches.

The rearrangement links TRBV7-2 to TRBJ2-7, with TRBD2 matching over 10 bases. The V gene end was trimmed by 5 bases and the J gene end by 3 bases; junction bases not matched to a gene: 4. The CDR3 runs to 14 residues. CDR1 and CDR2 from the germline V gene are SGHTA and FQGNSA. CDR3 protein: CASSPGLADYEQYF. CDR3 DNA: TGTGCCAGCAGCCCCGGACTAGCGGACTACGAGCAGTACTTC.

The CDR3 DNA reads as TGCAGCGTCGCGACAGGGCCCCAAGAGACCCAGTACTTC. This sequence encodes CSVATGPQETQYF. The chain joins TRBV29-1 to TRBJ2-5; 7 bases match TRBD1. With 6 bases clipped from V and 1 base from J, the junction kept 5 bases outside the gene matches. The germline CDR1 and CDR2 sequences are SQVTM and ANQGSEA. This CDR3 is built from 13 residues.

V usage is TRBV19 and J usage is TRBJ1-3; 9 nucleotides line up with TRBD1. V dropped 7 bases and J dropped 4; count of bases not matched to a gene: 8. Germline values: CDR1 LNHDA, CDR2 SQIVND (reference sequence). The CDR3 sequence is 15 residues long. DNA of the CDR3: TGTGCCAGTACAAGACAGGGGGAAGTCGGAAACACCATATATTTT. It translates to CASTRQGEVGNTIYF.

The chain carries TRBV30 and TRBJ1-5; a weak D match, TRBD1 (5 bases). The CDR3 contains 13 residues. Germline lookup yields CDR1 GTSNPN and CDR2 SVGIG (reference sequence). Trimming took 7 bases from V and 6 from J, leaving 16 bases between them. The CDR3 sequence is CAFSPGGAQPQHF. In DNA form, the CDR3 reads TGTGCCTTCTCCCCCGGAGGGGCTCAGCCCCAGCATTTT.

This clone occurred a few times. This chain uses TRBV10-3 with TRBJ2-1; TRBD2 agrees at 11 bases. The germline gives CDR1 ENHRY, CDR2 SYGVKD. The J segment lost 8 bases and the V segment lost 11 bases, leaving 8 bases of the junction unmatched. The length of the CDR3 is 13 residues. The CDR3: CASGLAGGDEQFF. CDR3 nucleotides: TGTGCCTCCGGATTAGCGGGAGGGGATGAGCAGTTCTTC.

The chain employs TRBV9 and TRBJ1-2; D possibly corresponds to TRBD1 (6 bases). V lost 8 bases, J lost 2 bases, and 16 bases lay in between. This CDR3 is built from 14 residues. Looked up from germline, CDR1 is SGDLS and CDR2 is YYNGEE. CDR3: CASGAGAENYGYTF. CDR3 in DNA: TGTGCCAGTGGGGCAGGGGCCGAGAACTATGGCTACACCTTC. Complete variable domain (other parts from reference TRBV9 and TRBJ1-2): DSGVTQTPKHLITATGQRVTLRCSPRSGDLSVYWYQQSLDQGLQFLIQYYNGEERAKGNILERFSAQQFPDLHSELNLSSLELGDSALYFCASGAGAENYGYTFGSGTRLTVV.

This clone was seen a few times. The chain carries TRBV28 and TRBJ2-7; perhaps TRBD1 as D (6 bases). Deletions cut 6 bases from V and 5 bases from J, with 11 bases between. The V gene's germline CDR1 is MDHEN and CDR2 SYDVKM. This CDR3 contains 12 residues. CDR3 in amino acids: CASRTDRHEQYF. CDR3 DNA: TGTGCCAGCAGGACCGACAGGCACGAGCAGTACTTC.

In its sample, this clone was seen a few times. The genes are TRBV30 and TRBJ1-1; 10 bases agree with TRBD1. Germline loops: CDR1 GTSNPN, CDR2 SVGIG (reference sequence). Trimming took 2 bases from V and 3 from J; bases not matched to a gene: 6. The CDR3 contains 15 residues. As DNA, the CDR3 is TGTGCCTGGAGTATCCCGACAGGGGGCTACACTGAAGCTTTCTTT. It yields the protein CAWSIPTGGYTEAFF.

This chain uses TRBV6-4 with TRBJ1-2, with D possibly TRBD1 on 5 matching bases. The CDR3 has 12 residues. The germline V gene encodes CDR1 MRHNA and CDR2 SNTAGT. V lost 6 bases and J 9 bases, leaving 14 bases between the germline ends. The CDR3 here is CASRGTGDRYTF. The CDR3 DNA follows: TGTGCCAGCAGGGGTACGGGGGATCGCTACACCTTC.

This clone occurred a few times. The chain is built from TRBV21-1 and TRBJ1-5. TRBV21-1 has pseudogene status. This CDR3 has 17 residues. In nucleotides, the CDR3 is TGTGCCAGCAGCAAGGTCACGGCGGAAGATAGCAATCAGCCCCAGCATTTT. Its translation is CASSKVTAEDSNQPQHF.

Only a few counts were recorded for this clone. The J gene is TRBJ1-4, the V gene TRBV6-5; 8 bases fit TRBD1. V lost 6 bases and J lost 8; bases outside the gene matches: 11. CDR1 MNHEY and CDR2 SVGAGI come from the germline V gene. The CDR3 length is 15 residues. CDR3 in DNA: TGTGCCAGCAGGCTCACGCCAGGGGGCAGGGAAAAACTGTTTTTT. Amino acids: CASRLTPGGREKLFF.